A single sample is the source of the 24 T cell receptor beta chains below, sequenced in a study of CD8+CD57+ T cells in acquired aplastic anemia. Using genomic DNA as the template, TCR beta VDJ and CDR3 profiling was carried out. TCRdb re-derived calls from the reads in MiXCR, one entry per CDR3 protein. The sample includes approximately 190,000 distinct CDR3 sequences, under 55% of them seen just once. Sequencing involved patients with CD8+CD57+ cell expansion previously shown by flow cytometry. The source material was sorted CD4+, CD8+, or CD8+CD57+ T cells (not recorded which) from PBMCs. The receptors shown here come from a human donor with aplastic anemia.

V and J are TRBV19 and TRBJ1-3; tentative D call: TRBD1 (6 bases). The ends were cut back, 3 bases at V and 2 bases at J, with 11 bases in the middle. The CDR3 consists of 15 residues. In germline, CDR1 is LNHDA, CDR2 SQIVND (reference sequence). CDR3 amino acids: CASSIPTGTGNTIYF. CDR3 nucleotides: TGTGCCAGTAGTATTCCCACAGGGACTGGAAACACCATATATTTT.

This rearrangement joins TRBV29-1 to TRBJ2-1, with a weak D call TRBD2 (5 bases). V was shortened by 4 bases and J by 4 bases, with 8 bases between the two germline ends. The CDR3 length is 12 residues. The germline V gene encodes CDR1 SQVTM and CDR2 ANQGSEA. The CDR3 loop reads CSVVTGYNEQFF. The CDR3 bases are TGCAGCGTTGTAACGGGGTACAATGAGCAGTTCTTC.

In this sample, this clonotype turned up many times. The V gene is TRBV6-5, the J gene TRBJ1-1; D is ambiguous. The CDR3 loop spans 13 amino acids. The ends were cut back, 7 bases at V and 4 bases at J, with 13 bases in the middle. CDR1 is MNHEY and CDR2 is SVGAGI in the germline V gene. CDR3 protein: CASTERTFTEAFF. The CDR3 coding sequence is TGTGCCAGCACCGAACGCACGTTCACTGAAGCTTTCTTT.

This clonotype showed up many times. The chain employs TRBV19 and TRBJ1-6; D ambiguous. Germline loops: CDR1 LNHDA, CDR2 SQIVND (reference sequence). This CDR3 is built from 13 residues. Trimming took off 5 bases at V and 9 bases at J, with 11 bases between the two ends. In DNA, the CDR3 is TGTGCCAGTAGTCTTGAGAGGGTTTCACCCCTCCACTTT. This sequence encodes CASSLERVSPLHF.

The chain carries TRBV9 and TRBJ1-1, with 9 bases fitting TRBD1. CDR3 length: 15 residues. Germline V gene data show CDR1 as SGDLS and CDR2 as YYNGEE. After removal of 4 bases from V and 1 base from J, the junction contained 5 bases not matched to a gene. The CDR3 DNA reads TGTGCCAGCAGCCCGTGGACAGGGGAGAACACTGAAGCTTTCTTT. Protein sequence: CASSPWTGENTEAFF.

This clonotype was detected ten times or more. The chain has TRBV20-1 and TRBJ1-1; no reliable D call. The V end was cut by 0 bases, the J end by 4 bases, with 12 bases between. This CDR3 spans 14 amino acids. Germline assignment: CDR1 DFQATT and CDR2 SNEGSKA (reference sequence). As DNA, the CDR3 is TGCAGTGCTAGAGATCAGGAGGGCATCACTGAAGCTTTCTTT. Translating it yields CSARDQEGITEAFF.

By its share, this clonotype is medium-sized. At one end, the junction sequence differs from germline, possibly due to a read error. V gene TRBV7-7 combines with J gene TRBJ2-5, with D maybe TRBD1 (6 bases). There are 13 residues in the CDR3. From germline, CDR1 is SSHAT and CDR2 FNYEAQ (reference sequence). Written as DNA, the CDR3 is TGTGCTAGCAGCTTGGACAGACAAGAGACCCAGTACTTC. As protein: CASSLDRQETQYF.

This chain uses TRBV19 with TRBJ2-3; D possibly uses TRBD1 or TRBD2 (5 bases each). The germline V gene encodes CDR1 LNHDA and CDR2 SQIVND (reference sequence). The length of the CDR3 is 15 residues. The V and J ends lost 3 bases and 8 bases respectively, with 18 bases between them. The CDR3 protein is CASSISRGAGGTQYF. The CDR3 DNA reads as TGTGCCAGTAGTATTTCCCGAGGGGCGGGCGGTACGCAGTATTTT.

The V call is TRBV6-1, the J call TRBJ1-1, with D possibly being TRBD1 (6 bases). V lost 6 bases and J 1 base, leaving 12 bases between the germline ends. The CDR3 is 14 residues long. CDR1 MNHNS and CDR2 SASEGT come from the germline V gene. CDR3 sequence: CASSLGHSNTEAFF. The CDR3 region has the DNA TGTGCCAGCAGCCTGGGACACTCGAACACTGAAGCTTTCTTT.

This clonotype occurred a few times. The chain is built from TRBV6-2 or TRBV6-3 and TRBJ2-1, with unresolved D. Trimming cost V 0 bases and J 3 bases, with 12 bases left between them. This CDR3 has 16 residues. Germline V gene lookup returns CDR1 MNHEY and CDR2 SVGEGT. This CDR3 is CASSYSRKPYYNEQFF. CDR3 coding DNA: TGTGCCAGCAGTTACTCGAGGAAACCTTACTACAATGAGCAGTTCTTC.

The CDR3 DNA reads TGTGCCAGCAGCTTGGGGACAGGGAGGACCGGGGAGCTGTTTTTT. The encoded protein is CASSLGTGRTGELFF. The genes are TRBV7-8 and TRBJ2-2; TRBD1 aligns across 9 bases. The CDR3 has 15 amino acids. V lost 3 bases, J lost 5 bases, and 4 bases stayed unmatched. Per the germline V gene, CDR1 is SGHVS and CDR2 is FQNEAQ.

This chain joins TRBV7-8 and TRBJ2-5, with D perhaps given as TRBD1 or TRBD2 (6 bases each). Germline V gene sequence: CDR1 SGHVS, CDR2 FQNEAQ. V lost 1 base and J 5 bases, leaving 11 bases between the germline ends. The CDR3 length is 14 residues. The CDR3 DNA reads TGTGCCAGCAGCTTAGTGGGGGGCTCGGAGACCCAGTACTTC. It translates to CASSLVGGSETQYF.

The chain combines TRBV20-1 with TRBJ1-6, with D possibly being TRBD1 (5 bases). Germline values: CDR1 DFQATT, CDR2 SNEGSKA (reference sequence). Trimming stripped 2 bases from V and 8 bases from J, with 10 bases between. This CDR3 region has 13 residues. The CDR3 DNA reads TGCAGTGCTAGATCCAGGGACGATTCACCCCTCCACTTT. This codes for CSARSRDDSPLHF.

The chain recombines TRBV5-1 with TRBJ1-4, with D perhaps TRBD1 (5 bases). This CDR3 comprises 14 residues. V shed 1 base and J shed 6 bases, with 10 bases lying between them. The germline gives CDR1 SGHRS, CDR2 YFSETQ. In DNA, the CDR3 is TGCGCCAGCAGCTTGCAGCAGGGCGATGAAAAACTGTTTTTT. This encodes CASSLQQGDEKLFF.

As concerns this clonotype: At one end, the junction sequence differs from germline, possibly due to a read error. This chain links TRBV6-1 with TRBJ1-3, with D unclear. The CDR3 sequence is 15 residues long. Germline values: CDR1 MNHNS, CDR2 SASEGT. CDR3 residues: CATRRLASSGSTIYF. CDR3 nucleotides: TGTGCCACGAGGAGGCTGGCTAGCTCTGGAAGCACCATATATTTT.

Many counts were recorded for this clonotype. The J gene is TRBJ2-2, the V gene TRBV29-1, with D tentatively TRBD1 (6 bases). Trimming left V 3 bases short and J 4 bases short, with 12 bases between. The CDR3 is made up of 14 amino acids. Germline V gene data show CDR1 as SQVTM and CDR2 as ANQGSEA. CDR3 sequence reads: CSVDGGAGTGELFF. As DNA, the CDR3 is TGCAGCGTTGATGGGGGCGCGGGCACCGGGGAGCTGTTTTTT.

V usage is TRBV19 and J usage is TRBJ2-7; 9 nucleotides line up with TRBD1. Germline CDR1 LNHDA, CDR2 SQIVND (reference sequence). This CDR3 is built from 15 residues. J was trimmed by 3 bases and V by 3 bases; bases with no gene match: 6. The CDR3 loop is CASSISGTGLYEQYF. CDR3 DNA sequence: TGTGCCAGTAGTATCTCCGGGACAGGGCTCTACGAGCAGTACTTC.

This clonotype was counted once. The junction does not match germline at one end; this may be a read error. The genes are TRBV6-5 and TRBJ1-6; the match to TRBD1 covers 7 bases. The CDR3 loop spans 17 amino acids. The germline V gene has CDR1 MNHEY and CDR2 SVGAGI. CDR3 nucleotide sequence: TGTGCCATCAGTTACCGTATCCCGGGACAGACTAATTCACCCCTCCACTTT. Its translation is CAISYRIPGQTNSPLHF.

This clonotype was counted between two and nine times. The CDR3 bases are TGCGCCAGCAGCTTGGGGACAGGTTCCACCGGGGAGCTGTTTTTT. Protein: CASSLGTGSTGELFF. The rearrangement links TRBV5-1 to TRBJ2-2; 7 bases match TRBD1. This CDR3 has 15 residues. With 0 bases clipped from V and 4 bases from J, the junction kept 3 bases outside the gene matches. Germline V gene lookup returns CDR1 SGHRS and CDR2 YFSETQ. Filled out from reference TRBV5-1 and TRBJ2-2, the complete variable domain reads KAGVTQTPRYLIKTRGQQVTLSCSPISGHRSVSWYQQTPGQGLQFLFEYFSETQRNKGNFPGRFSGRQFSNSRSEMNVSTLELGDSALYLCASSLGTGSTGELFFGEGSRLTVL.

The genes are TRBV7-2 and TRBJ2-7; possibly TRBD2 for D (5 bases). V was shortened by 1 base and J by 0 bases, with 10 bases between the two germline ends. Looked up from germline, CDR1 is SGHTA and CDR2 is FQGNSA. This CDR3 has 15 residues. The CDR3: CASSLGEGLSYEQYF. DNA for the CDR3: TGTGCCAGCAGCTTAGGAGAGGGTCTCTCCTACGAGCAGTACTTC.

The V call is TRBV7-9, the J call TRBJ1-2, with D unresolved. Germline V lookup: CDR1 SEHNR, CDR2 FQNEAQ (reference sequence). The CDR3 spans 12 residues. V shed 4 bases and J shed 7 bases, with 10 bases lying between them. CDR3 nucleotide sequence: TGTGCCAGCAGCTCCCGGCCGGGTGGCTACACCTTC. It is translated as CASSSRPGGYTF.

The V and J genes are TRBV14 and TRBJ2-7; tentative D call: TRBD2 (6 bases). Germline V gene sequence: CDR1 SGHDN, CDR2 FVKESK. V was clipped by 0 bases and J by 4 bases, with 13 bases between them. The CDR3 consists of 15 residues. This CDR3 reads CASSQEGAGLYEQYF. In nucleotides, the CDR3 is TGTGCCAGCAGCCAAGAAGGCGCGGGACTGTACGAGCAGTACTTC.

This chain links TRBV20-1 with TRBJ1-6; 9 nucleotides line up with TRBD1. The CDR3 loop spans 19 amino acids. The V gene end was trimmed by 0 bases and the J gene end by 7 bases; junction bases not matched to a gene: 16. Per the germline V gene, CDR1 is DFQATT and CDR2 is SNEGSKA (reference sequence). The CDR3 DNA sequence: TGCAGTGCTAGAGATCATTGGGGCTCCGGGACAGGGCCCAATTCACCCCTCCACTTT. Translated, it gives CSARDHWGSGTGPNSPLHF.

There are many counts of this clonotype. The chain couples TRBV19 to TRBJ1-1; D is uncertain. CDR3 length equals 16 residues. V was clipped by 3 bases and J by 4 bases, with 18 bases between them. CDR1 and CDR2 (germline): LNHDA, SQIVND (reference sequence). In nucleotides, the CDR3 is TGTGCCAGTAGTATCCCCCCCCGCGGCTTCCCCACTGAAGCTTTCTTT. Protein product: CASSIPPRGFPTEAFF.